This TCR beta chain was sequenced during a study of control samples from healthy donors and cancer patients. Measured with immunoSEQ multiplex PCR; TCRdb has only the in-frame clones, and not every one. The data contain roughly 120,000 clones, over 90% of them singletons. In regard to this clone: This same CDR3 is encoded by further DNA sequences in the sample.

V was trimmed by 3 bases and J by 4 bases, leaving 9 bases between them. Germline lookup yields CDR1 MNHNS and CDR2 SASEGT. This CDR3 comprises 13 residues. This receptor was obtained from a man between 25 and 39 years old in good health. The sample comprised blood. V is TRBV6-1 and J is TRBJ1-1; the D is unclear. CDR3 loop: CASSEVRGTEAFF. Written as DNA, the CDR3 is TGTGCCAGCAGTGAGGTGAGAGGCACTGAAGCTTTCTTT.